This T cell receptor (beta chain) was identified during a study of cytomegalovirus exposure and HLA in healthy donors. Study-level results: HLA alleles were associated with some 17,000 TCR beta sequences in a later analysis at 0.05 false discovery rate. In vitro testing confirmed a few CMV-associated chains as specific for CMV antigens.

In regard to this clone: Its target is unknown. The identical CDR3 is also encoded by other nucleotide sequences in the sample.

PCR used 60 Vbeta primers and 13 Jbeta primers. The repertoire was sequenced with immunoSEQ multiplex PCR; TCRdb's copy has only in-frame clones and lacks some. Counted here are roughly 160,000 clones, roughly 85% occurring once; the ten biggest clones make up about 0.85%. Among the donors, all were healthy bone marrow donors. Each donor was nominally healthy when sampled (though unrecorded immune exposures were likely). Germline V CDR1 and CDR2: SEHNR, FQNEAQ (reference sequence). V gave up 1 base and J gave up 2 bases, with 5 bases separating them. The CDR3 totals 13 residues. The chain carries TRBV7-9 and TRBJ1-1; D not certain. Sequenced input: PBMCs. The TCR comes from a woman aged 25 to 39 in good health and CMV-seronegative. The CDR3 reads CASSLGTNTEAFF. In nucleotides, the CDR3 is TGTGCCAGCAGCTTAGGCACTAACACTGAAGCTTTCTTT.